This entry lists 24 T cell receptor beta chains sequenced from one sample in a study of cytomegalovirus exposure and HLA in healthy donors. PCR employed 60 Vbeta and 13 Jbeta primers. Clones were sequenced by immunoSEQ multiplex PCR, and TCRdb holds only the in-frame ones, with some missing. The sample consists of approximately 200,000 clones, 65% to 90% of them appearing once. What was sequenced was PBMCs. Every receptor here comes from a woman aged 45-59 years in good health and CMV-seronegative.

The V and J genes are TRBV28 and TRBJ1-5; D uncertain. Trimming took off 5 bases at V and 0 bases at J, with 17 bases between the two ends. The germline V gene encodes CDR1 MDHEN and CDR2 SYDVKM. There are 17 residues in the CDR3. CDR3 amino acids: CASSPPVERYSNQPQHF. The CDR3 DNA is TGTGCCAGCAGTCCACCGGTGGAGCGGTATAGCAATCAGCCCCAGCATTTT.

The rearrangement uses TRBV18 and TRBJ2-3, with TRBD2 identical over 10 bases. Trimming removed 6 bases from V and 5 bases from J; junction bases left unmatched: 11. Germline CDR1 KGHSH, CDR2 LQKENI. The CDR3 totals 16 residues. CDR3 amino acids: CASSLGTAGGRDTQYF. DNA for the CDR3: TGTGCCAGCTCCCTCGGGACAGCGGGAGGGCGAGATACGCAGTATTTT.

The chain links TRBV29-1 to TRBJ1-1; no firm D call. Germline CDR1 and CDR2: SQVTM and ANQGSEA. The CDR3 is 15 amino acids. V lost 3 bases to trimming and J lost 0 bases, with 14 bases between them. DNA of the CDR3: TGCAGCGTTGACTCACAGACGATCATGAACACTGAAGCTTTCTTT. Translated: CSVDSQTIMNTEAFF. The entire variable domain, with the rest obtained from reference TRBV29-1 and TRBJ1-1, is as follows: SAVISQKPSRDICQRGTSLTIQCQVDSQVTMMFWYRQQPGQSLTLIATANQGSEATYESGFVIDKFPISRPNLTFSTLTVSNMSPEDSSIYLCSVDSQTIMNTEAFFGQGTRLTVV.

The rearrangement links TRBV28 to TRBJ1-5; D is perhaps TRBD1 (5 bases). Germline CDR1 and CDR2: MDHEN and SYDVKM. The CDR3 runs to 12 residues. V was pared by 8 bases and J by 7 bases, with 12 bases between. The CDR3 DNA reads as TGTGCCAGCGGGGCTTTGGTACAGCCCCAGCATTTT. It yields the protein CASGALVQPQHF.

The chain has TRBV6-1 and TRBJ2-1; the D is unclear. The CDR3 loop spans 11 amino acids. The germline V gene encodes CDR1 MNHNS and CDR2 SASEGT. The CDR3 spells CAVAFYNEQFF. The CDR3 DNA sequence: TGTGCAGTAGCATTCTACAATGAGCAGTTCTTC.

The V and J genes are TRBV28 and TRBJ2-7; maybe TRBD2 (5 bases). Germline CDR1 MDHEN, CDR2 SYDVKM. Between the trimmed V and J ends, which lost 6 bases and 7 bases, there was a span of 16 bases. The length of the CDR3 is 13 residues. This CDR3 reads CASRFYHEGEQYF. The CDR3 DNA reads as TGTGCCAGCAGGTTTTATCACGAGGGAGAGCAGTACTTC.

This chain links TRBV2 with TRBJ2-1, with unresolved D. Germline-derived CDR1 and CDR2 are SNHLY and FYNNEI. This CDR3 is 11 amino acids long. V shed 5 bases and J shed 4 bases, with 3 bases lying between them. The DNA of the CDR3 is TGTGCCAGCAGTTCGTACAATGAGCAGTTCTTC. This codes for CASSSYNEQFF.

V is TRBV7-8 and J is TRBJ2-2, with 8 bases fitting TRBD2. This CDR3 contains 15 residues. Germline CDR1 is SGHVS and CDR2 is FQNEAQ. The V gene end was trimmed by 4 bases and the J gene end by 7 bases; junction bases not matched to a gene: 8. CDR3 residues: CASSSLGLAGGELFF. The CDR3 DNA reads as TGTGCCAGCAGCTCTCTAGGACTAGCAGGCGGGGAGCTGTTTTTT.

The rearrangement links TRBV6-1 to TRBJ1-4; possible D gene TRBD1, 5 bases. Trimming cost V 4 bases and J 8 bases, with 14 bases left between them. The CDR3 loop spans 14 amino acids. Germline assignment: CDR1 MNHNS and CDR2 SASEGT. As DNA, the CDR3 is TGTGCCAGCAGTGTAGGGGATGGTAGGGAAAAACTGTTTTTT. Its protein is CASSVGDGREKLFF.

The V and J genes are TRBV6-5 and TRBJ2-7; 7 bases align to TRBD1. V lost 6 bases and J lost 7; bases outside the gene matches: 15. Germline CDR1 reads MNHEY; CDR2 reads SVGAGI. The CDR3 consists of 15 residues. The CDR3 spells CASRPPGQTLGEQYF. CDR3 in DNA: TGTGCCAGCAGACCCCCGGGACAGACCCTCGGGGAGCAGTACTTC.

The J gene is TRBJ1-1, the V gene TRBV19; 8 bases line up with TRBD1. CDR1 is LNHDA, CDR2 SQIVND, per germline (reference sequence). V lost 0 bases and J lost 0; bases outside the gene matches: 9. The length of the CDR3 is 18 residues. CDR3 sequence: CASSIDVRQGALNTEAFF. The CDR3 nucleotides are TGTGCCAGTAGTATAGATGTAAGGCAGGGGGCTCTGAACACTGAAGCTTTCTTT.

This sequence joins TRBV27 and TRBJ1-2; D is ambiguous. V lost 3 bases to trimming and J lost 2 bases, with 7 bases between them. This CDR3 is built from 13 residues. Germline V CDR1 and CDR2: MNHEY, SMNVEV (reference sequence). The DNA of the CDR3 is TGTGCCAGCAGTTTGGCAGAAAACTATGGCTACACCTTC. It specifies CASSLAENYGYTF.

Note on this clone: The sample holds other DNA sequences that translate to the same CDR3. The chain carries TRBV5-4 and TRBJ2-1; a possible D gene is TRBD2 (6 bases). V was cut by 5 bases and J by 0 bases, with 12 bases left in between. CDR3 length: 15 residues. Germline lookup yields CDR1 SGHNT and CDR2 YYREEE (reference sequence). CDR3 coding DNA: TGTGCCAGCAGTCCCGGGGGTAGCTCCTACAATGAGCAGTTCTTC. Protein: CASSPGGSSYNEQFF.

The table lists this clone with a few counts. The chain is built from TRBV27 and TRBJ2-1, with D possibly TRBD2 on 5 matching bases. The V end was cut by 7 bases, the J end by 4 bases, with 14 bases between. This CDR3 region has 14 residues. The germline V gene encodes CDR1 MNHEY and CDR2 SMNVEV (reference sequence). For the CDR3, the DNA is TGTGCCAGCAAGAGGAGGACGGATTACAATGAGCAGTTCTTC. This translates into CASKRRTDYNEQFF.

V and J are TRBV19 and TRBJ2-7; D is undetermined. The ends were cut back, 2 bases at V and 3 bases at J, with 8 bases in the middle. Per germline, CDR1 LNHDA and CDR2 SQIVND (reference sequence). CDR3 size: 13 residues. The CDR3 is CASSIRGNYEQYF. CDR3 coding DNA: TGTGCCAGTAGTATAAGAGGAAACTACGAGCAGTACTTC.

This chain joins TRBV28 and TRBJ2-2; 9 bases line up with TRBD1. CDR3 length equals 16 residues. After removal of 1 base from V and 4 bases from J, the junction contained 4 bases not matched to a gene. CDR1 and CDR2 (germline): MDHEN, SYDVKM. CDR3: CASSLYGQGSTGELFF. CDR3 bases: TGTGCCAGCAGTTTATATGGACAGGGGAGCACCGGGGAGCTGTTTTTT.

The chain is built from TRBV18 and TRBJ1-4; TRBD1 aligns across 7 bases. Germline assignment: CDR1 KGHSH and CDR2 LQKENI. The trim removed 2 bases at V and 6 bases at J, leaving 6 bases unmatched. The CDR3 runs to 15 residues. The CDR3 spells CASSPRGLSDEKLFF. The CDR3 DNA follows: TGTGCCAGCTCACCAAGGGGGCTGAGTGATGAAAAACTGTTTTTT.

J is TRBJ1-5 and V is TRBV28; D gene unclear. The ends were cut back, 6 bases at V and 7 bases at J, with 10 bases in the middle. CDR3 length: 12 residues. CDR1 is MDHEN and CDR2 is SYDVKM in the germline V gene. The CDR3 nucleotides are TGTGCCAGCAGGACATCGGAACAGCCCCAGCATTTT. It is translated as CASRTSEQPQHF.

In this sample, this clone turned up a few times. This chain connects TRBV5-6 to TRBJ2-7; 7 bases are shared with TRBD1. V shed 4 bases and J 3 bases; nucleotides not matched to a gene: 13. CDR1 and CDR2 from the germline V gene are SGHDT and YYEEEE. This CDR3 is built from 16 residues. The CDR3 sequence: CASSPSSTGFGYEQYF. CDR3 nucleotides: TGTGCCAGCAGCCCGTCTTCGACAGGGTTTGGCTACGAGCAGTACTTC.

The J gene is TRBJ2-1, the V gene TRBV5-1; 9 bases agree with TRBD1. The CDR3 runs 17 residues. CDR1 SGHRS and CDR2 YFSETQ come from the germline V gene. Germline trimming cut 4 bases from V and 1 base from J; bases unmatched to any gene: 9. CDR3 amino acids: CASSPNTGGPSYNEQFF. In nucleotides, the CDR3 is TGCGCCAGCAGCCCCAATACAGGGGGCCCATCCTACAATGAGCAGTTCTTC.

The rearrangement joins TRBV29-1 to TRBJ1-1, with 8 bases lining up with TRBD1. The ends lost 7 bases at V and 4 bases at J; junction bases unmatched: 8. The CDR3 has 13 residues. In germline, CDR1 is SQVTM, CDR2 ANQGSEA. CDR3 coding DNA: TGCAGCGCCCCGGACAGGGCGGGCACTGAAGCTTTCTTT. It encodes CSAPDRAGTEAFF.

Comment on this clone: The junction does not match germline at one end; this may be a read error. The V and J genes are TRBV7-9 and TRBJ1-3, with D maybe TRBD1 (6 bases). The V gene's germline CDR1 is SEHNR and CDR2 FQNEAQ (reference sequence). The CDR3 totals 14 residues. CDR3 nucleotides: TGTTCCAGCAACGACAGGAGCTCTGGAAACACCATATATTTT. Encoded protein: CSSNDRSSGNTIYF.

CDR3 in DNA: TGTGCCACCAGCAGAGATCGGGTACAGGGACCGTACTTC. Amino acid sequence: CATSRDRVQGPYF. The rearrangement links TRBV15 to TRBJ2-7; tentative D call: TRBD1 (6 bases). Germline V gives CDR1 LNHNV, CDR2 YYDKDF (reference sequence). V lost 0 bases to trimming and J lost 12 bases, with 15 bases between them. The CDR3 length is 13 residues.

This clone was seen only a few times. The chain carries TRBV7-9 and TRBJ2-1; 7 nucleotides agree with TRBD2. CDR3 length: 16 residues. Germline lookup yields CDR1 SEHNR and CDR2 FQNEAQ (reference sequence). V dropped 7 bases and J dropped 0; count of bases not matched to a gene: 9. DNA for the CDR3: TGTGCCAGCAATCCTAGCGGTTTCCCCTCCTACAATGAGCAGTTCTTC. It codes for CASNPSGFPSYNEQFF.